The 20 T cell receptor beta chains below were found in one sample sequenced in a study of CXCR3-negative and CXCR3-positive naive CD8 T cells. The authors prepared UMI-labeled TRB cDNA libraries by 5' RACE. No DNA is given; TCRdb re-called the 5' RACE reads and lists each CDR3 protein once. This listing includes some 130,000 distinct CDR3 sequences. Source material: naive CXCR3- CD8+ T cells from blood. The subset denotes: CD45RO-CCR7+CD27+CD95- naive CD8+ T cells lacking CXCR3 (TNR3-). All receptors derive from a human donor in good health. Some clones in this sample may be carry-over from other donors' samples.

The J gene is TRBJ1-1, the V gene TRBV7-2. The germline V gene encodes CDR1 SGHTA and CDR2 FQGNSA. CDR3 size: 12 residues. The CDR3 sequence: CASSPSGGLDFF.

The gene calls are TRBV12-3 or TRBV12-4 and TRBJ2-5; TCRdb outputs TRBD2, but without DNA this stays unchecked. The CDR3 covers 16 residues. The CDR3 here is CASSFIYAAGQETQYF.

The V and J genes are TRBV29-1 and TRBJ2-5; TCRdb designates TRBD2, a call that cannot be tested without DNA. The CDR3 spans 15 residues. In germline, CDR1 is SQVTM, CDR2 ANQGSEA. The CDR3: CSVEEVAGRVETQYF.

The CDR3 reads CASSSRLAGTYEQYF. This chain joins TRBV28 and TRBJ2-7; as DNA is missing, the TRBD2 call by TCRdb cannot be tested. The CDR3 has 15 amino acids. The germline gives CDR1 MDHEN, CDR2 SYDVKM.

The chain has TRBV5-1 and TRBJ1-4. CDR3 length equals 14 residues. Per germline, CDR1 SGHRS and CDR2 YFSETQ. CDR3 sequence: CASSDGYLNEKLFF.

The chain couples TRBV6-4 to TRBJ2-3; the D call of TRBD1 rests on TCRdb alone, since no DNA is present to check it. CDR3 length equals 15 residues. Per germline, CDR1 MRHNA and CDR2 SNTAGT. The CDR3 spells CASSDSQGAADTQYF.

This chain uses TRBV12-3 or TRBV12-4 with TRBJ2-1; the D call from TCRdb, TRBD1, cannot be confirmed without DNA. The CDR3 has 15 amino acids. The CDR3 region is CASSTPGQKYNEQFF.

J is TRBJ2-2 and V is TRBV19. Germline V lookup: CDR1 LNHDA, CDR2 SQIVND (reference sequence). CDR3 length equals 14 residues. The CDR3 sequence: CASNGLANTGELFF.

This rearrangement joins TRBV5-1 to TRBJ2-7; the D gene TCRdb calls, TRBD1, cannot be checked with no DNA. Per germline, CDR1 SGHRS and CDR2 YFSETQ. There are 17 residues in the CDR3. CDR3 sequence: CASSPIPTGGGTYEQYF.

CDR3 region: CSARDRDNEQFF. The chain has TRBV29-1 and TRBJ2-1; TCRdb's D gene call, TRBD1, goes unchecked for lack of DNA. The CDR3 is 12 amino acids. The germline V gene encodes CDR1 SQVTM and CDR2 ANQGSEA.

V gene TRBV28 combines with J gene TRBJ2-2; lacking DNA, the TRBD1 call made by TCRdb goes unchecked. The CDR3 has 14 amino acids. Germline CDR1 and CDR2: MDHEN and SYDVKM. CDR3 in amino acids: CASSLTGNSRELFF.

This chain links TRBV25-1 with TRBJ2-5; with no DNA, the TCRdb D assignment of TRBD1 cannot be verified. The CDR3 extends over 13 amino acids. CDR1 MGHDK and CDR2 SYGVNS come from the germline V gene. The CDR3 is CASSWGVMETQYF.

This chain connects TRBV20-1 to TRBJ2-1; the TCRdb call, TRBD1, lacks DNA for checking. Germline V gene lookup returns CDR1 DFQATT and CDR2 SNEGSKA (reference sequence). CDR3 size: 13 residues. The CDR3 protein is CSGDRLVQNEQFF.

V and J are TRBV20-1 and TRBJ1-1. This CDR3 region has 13 residues. Looked up from germline, CDR1 is DFQATT and CDR2 is SNEGSKA (reference sequence). The CDR3: CSAREQMNTEAFF.

The genes are TRBV4-1 and TRBJ2-7. The CDR3 runs to 12 residues. The V gene's germline CDR1 is MGHRA and CDR2 YSYEKL. CDR3 in amino acids: CASSPSKSEQYF.

This CDR3 is CASTPGLAGAEETQYF. V gene TRBV28 combines with J gene TRBJ2-5; the D call of TRBD2 rests on TCRdb alone, since no DNA is present to check it. The CDR3 spans 16 residues. The germline V gene encodes CDR1 MDHEN and CDR2 SYDVKM. The full variable domain, rest sourced from reference TRBV28 and TRBJ2-5, is DVKVTQSSRYLVKRTGEKVFLECVQDMDHENMFWYRQDPGLGLRLIYFSYDVKMKEKGDIPEGYSVSREKKERFSLILESASTNQTSMYLCASTPGLAGAEETQYFGPGTRLLVL.

V usage is TRBV6-2 or TRBV6-3 and J usage is TRBJ2-7; absent DNA, TCRdb's TRBD1 call cannot be checked. This CDR3 is 15 amino acids long. Germline CDR1 is MNHEY and CDR2 is SVGEGT. This chain's CDR3 is CASSWGQGDTYEQYF.

The chain uses TRBV7-2 and TRBJ2-3; TCRdb's D gene call, TRBD2, goes unchecked for lack of DNA. The germline gives CDR1 SGHTA, CDR2 FQGNSA. The CDR3 totals 17 residues. The CDR3 region is CASSRGLAGVSTDTQYF.

CDR3 residues: CASSFLLAGAQDEQFF. The chain joins TRBV28 to TRBJ2-1; TCRdb names TRBD2, which stays unverified in the absence of DNA. The CDR3 is made up of 16 amino acids. The germline V gene has CDR1 MDHEN and CDR2 SYDVKM.

The genes are TRBV7-3 and TRBJ1-1. CDR3 size: 13 residues. Germline CDR1 reads SGHTA; CDR2 reads FQGTGA. The CDR3 is CASSPNVNTEAFF.